The next 24 T cell receptor beta chains were all read from a single sample in a study of cytomegalovirus exposure and HLA in healthy donors. Use of 60 Vbeta and 13 Jbeta primers characterized the PCR. Generated by immunoSEQ multiplex PCR, the TCRdb table keeps only in-frame clones and is missing some. The sample consists of 100,000 to 120,000 clones, 70% to 85% of them appearing once. The sequenced sample consisted of PBMCs. The source of these receptors is a woman between 35 and 50 years old in good health and CMV-seropositive.

The V call is TRBV10-3, the J call TRBJ1-4; tentative D call: TRBD1 (5 bases). The V gene lost 6 bases and the J gene lost 4 bases, with 15 bases spanning the gap. Germline assignment: CDR1 ENHRY and CDR2 SYGVKD. CDR3 size: 15 residues. The CDR3 loop reads CAIRDSGSDNEKLFF. In DNA form, the CDR3 reads TGTGCCATCAGAGATTCAGGGTCTGATAATGAAAAACTGTTTTTT.

Only one count was recorded for this clone. This chain joins TRBV7-6 and TRBJ2-7; 9 bases match TRBD1. The J segment lost 7 bases and the V segment lost 2 bases, leaving 12 bases of the junction unmatched. The CDR3 runs 16 residues. The germline gives CDR1 SGHVS, CDR2 FNYEAQ. The DNA for the CDR3 is TGTGCCAGCAGCTTACTTGGGGGACAGGGTGAGGGGGAGCAGTACTTC. Amino acids: CASSLLGGQGEGEQYF.

The gene calls are TRBV7-9 and TRBJ1-4, with TRBD1 identical over 11 bases. This CDR3 comprises 14 residues. With V trimmed by 6 bases and J by 8 bases, 5 bases remained unmatched. From germline, CDR1 is SEHNR and CDR2 FQNEAQ (reference sequence). The CDR3 protein is CASRGDRGKEKLFF. In DNA, the CDR3 is TGTGCCAGCAGAGGGGACAGGGGGAAGGAAAAACTGTTTTTT.

The V and J genes are TRBV10-3 and TRBJ1-2, with TRBD1 matching over 10 bases. The length of the CDR3 is 15 residues. V lost 2 bases to trimming and J lost 3 bases; unmatched junction nucleotides: 3. Per germline, CDR1 ENHRY and CDR2 SYGVKD. In DNA, the CDR3 is TGTGCCATCAGTGAGGGAGGGACAGGGGACTATGGCTACACCTTC. It codes for CAISEGGTGDYGYTF.

CDR3 sequence: CASSLVQASNTEAFF. The CDR3 DNA reads TGTGCCAGCAGCTTAGTACAGGCCTCGAACACTGAAGCTTTCTTT. This rearrangement joins TRBV7-9 to TRBJ1-1, with D perhaps matching TRBD1 (5 bases). The ends were cut back, 1 base at V and 1 base at J, with 10 bases in the middle. This CDR3 spans 15 amino acids. Germline CDR1 is SEHNR and CDR2 is FQNEAQ (reference sequence).

The rearrangement links TRBV18 to TRBJ1-1, with a tentative D call TRBD1 (5 bases). The CDR3 is 13 residues long. Trimming left V 6 bases short and J 1 base short, with 9 bases between. Germline CDR1 and CDR2: KGHSH and LQKENI. This CDR3 is CASSFQGNTEAFF. In nucleotides, the CDR3 is TGTGCCAGCTCGTTCCAGGGGAACACTGAAGCTTTCTTT.

The V and J genes are TRBV5-1 and TRBJ2-3, with 11 bases fitting TRBD2. This CDR3 is 17 amino acids long. V shed 1 base, J shed 4 bases, and the junction held 8 bases outside the gene matches. Looked up from germline, CDR1 is SGHRS and CDR2 is YFSETQ. DNA for the CDR3: TGCGCCAGCAGCTTGAGAACTAGCGGGAGTTCCCCAGATACGCAGTATTTT. This translates into CASSLRTSGSSPDTQYF. Full variable domain (rest looked up from reference TRBV5-1 and TRBJ2-3): KAGVTQTPRYLIKTRGQQVTLSCSPISGHRSVSWYQQTPGQGLQFLFEYFSETQRNKGNFPGRFSGRQFSNSRSEMNVSTLELGDSALYLCASSLRTSGSSPDTQYFGPGTRLTVL.

Remarks on this clone: The junction and the germline gene differ at one end; a read error may be behind it. The chain couples TRBV13 to TRBJ2-5; D perhaps matches TRBD2 (5 bases). The germline V gene has CDR1 PRHDT and CDR2 FYEKMQ (reference sequence). This CDR3 is built from 13 residues. DNA of the CDR3: TGTGCCAGCAGTTTAGGACTGCAAGAGACCCAGTACTTC. The encoded protein is CASSLGLQETQYF.

Only one count was recorded for this clone. The chain couples TRBV9 to TRBJ2-2; TRBD2 aligns across 13 bases. Germline V lookup: CDR1 SGDLS, CDR2 YYNGEE. The length of the CDR3 is 18 residues. V was clipped by 3 bases and J by 4 bases; unmatched bases: 9. DNA of the CDR3: TGTGCCAGCAGCGAGTCCCGGACTAGCGGGAGTACCACCGGGGAGCTGTTTTTT. Its protein product is CASSESRTSGSTTGELFF. The variable domain in full, with the rest retrieved from reference TRBV9 and TRBJ2-2, is DSGVTQTPKHLITATGQRVTLRCSPRSGDLSVYWYQQSLDQGLQFLIQYYNGEERAKGNILERFSAQQFPDLHSELNLSSLELGDSALYFCASSESRTSGSTTGELFFGEGSRLTVL.

Only a few counts were recorded for this clone. The V gene is TRBV5-5, the J gene TRBJ2-5; D not certain. CDR1 and CDR2 (germline): SGHKS, YYEKEE (reference sequence). Trimming stripped 4 bases from V and 5 bases from J, with 6 bases between. This CDR3 comprises 11 residues. The DNA of the CDR3 is TGTGCCAGCAGCCCCCTTGAGACCCAGTACTTC. Translating it yields CASSPLETQYF.

The sample holds a few counts of this clone. Its ends do not fully match the called genes, so a read error is possible. The chain uses TRBV7-7 and TRBJ2-2; 11 bases match TRBD2. The CDR3 spans 14 residues. Germline V gene sequence: CDR1 SSHAT, CDR2 FNYEAQ (reference sequence). Here the CDR3 reads CASSGSGGAGELFF. As DNA, the CDR3 is TGTGCTAGCAGCGGTAGCGGGGGGGCCGGGGAGCTGTTTTTT.

The rearrangement uses TRBV19 and TRBJ1-6; TRBD1 is a possible D gene (6 bases). The V and J ends lost 2 bases and 6 bases respectively, with 14 bases between them. Germline assignment: CDR1 LNHDA and CDR2 SQIVND (reference sequence). CDR3 length equals 16 residues. This CDR3 is CASSIIGQKSNSPLHF. In DNA form, the CDR3 reads TGTGCCAGTAGTATAATAGGACAGAAAAGTAATTCACCCCTCCACTTT.

The CDR3 DNA reads as TGTGCCAGCAGCTTAGTAGCGGGGGTCTACAATGAGCAGTTCTTC. Translation: CASSLVAGVYNEQFF. The V call is TRBV7-2, the J call TRBJ2-1; 9 nucleotides match TRBD2. J gave up 3 bases and V 1 base, and 1 base lay outside the gene matches. The CDR3 runs 15 residues. The germline V gene encodes CDR1 SGHTA and CDR2 FQGNSA.

This clone was observed a handful of times. The chain has TRBV7-6 and TRBJ2-5; 10 positions agree with TRBD2. CDR1 SGHVS and CDR2 FNYEAQ come from the germline V gene. CDR3 size: 17 residues. J gave up 1 base and V 1 base, and 6 bases lay outside the gene matches. The CDR3 loop reads CASSLGLAGGLQETQYF. CDR3 DNA: TGTGCCAGCAGCTTAGGTTTAGCGGGGGGTCTCCAAGAGACCCAGTACTTC.

The V call is TRBV27, the J call TRBJ1-1, with 7 bases lining up with TRBD1. This CDR3 is built from 14 residues. From germline, CDR1 is MNHEY and CDR2 SMNVEV (reference sequence). Losses at the gene ends were 5 bases for V and 1 base for J; bases not matched to a gene: 4. The CDR3 region is CASSGRQGNTEAFF. The DNA for the CDR3 is TGTGCCAGCAGTGGGAGACAGGGGAACACTGAAGCTTTCTTT.

CDR3 loop: CASIGQGLYEQYF. In DNA form, the CDR3 reads TGTGCCAGCATCGGACAGGGGCTATACGAGCAGTACTTC. The V gene is TRBV28, the J gene TRBJ2-7, with TRBD1 matching 9 bases. Losses at the gene ends were 7 bases for V and 4 bases for J; bases not matched to a gene: 5. The CDR3 is 13 amino acids. The germline gives CDR1 MDHEN, CDR2 SYDVKM.

For this clone: Other DNA sequences in the same sample also yield this CDR3. The V gene is TRBV18, the J gene TRBJ2-1; D is uncertain. The V gene's germline CDR1 is KGHSH and CDR2 LQKENI. Between the trimmed V and J ends, which lost 1 base and 0 bases, there was a span of 7 bases. The CDR3 loop spans 15 amino acids. Here the CDR3 DNA reads TGTGCCAGCTCACCACGCGGAAGCTCCTACAATGAGCAGTTCTTC. Its translation is CASSPRGSSYNEQFF.

The chain combines TRBV7-8 with TRBJ2-3; D is unresolved. Germline lookup yields CDR1 SGHVS and CDR2 FQNEAQ. The CDR3 has 14 residues. Trimming shortened V by 7 bases and J by 0 bases, and 11 bases separated the two germline ends. The CDR3 DNA reads as TGTGCCAGCAACCTCCGAGGTAGCACAGATACGCAGTATTTT. It yields the protein CASNLRGSTDTQYF.

This clone was found once. The chain couples TRBV15 to TRBJ2-7; 11 nucleotides agree with TRBD2. This CDR3 is 15 amino acids long. The trim removed 0 bases at V and 2 bases at J, leaving 0 bases unmatched. In germline, CDR1 is LNHNV, CDR2 YYDKDF (reference sequence). As DNA, the CDR3 is TGTGCCACCAGCAGAGAGACTAGCGGGACCTACGAGCAGTACTTC. It yields the protein CATSRETSGTYEQYF.

This clone was observed a handful of times. The CDR3 is CASSEYQGATNEKLFF. In nucleotides, the CDR3 is TGTGCCAGCAGCGAGTATCAGGGGGCAACTAATGAAAAACTGTTTTTT. The rearrangement links TRBV9 to TRBJ1-4; 7 nucleotides line up with TRBD1. The CDR3 has 16 residues. The V and J ends lost 3 bases and 0 bases, in that order; junction bases with no gene match: 5. CDR1 is SGDLS and CDR2 is YYNGEE in the germline V gene.

This chain connects TRBV4-1 to TRBJ2-4; D is possibly TRBD2 (7 bases). V dropped 4 bases and J dropped 1 base, with 20 bases sitting between them. Germline values: CDR1 MGHRA, CDR2 YSYEKL. The CDR3 is 18 amino acids. The CDR3 DNA follows: TGCGCCAGCAGCCTGGGCGGGGGCGCGGGATTGGCCAAAAACATTCAGTACTTC. Translated, it gives CASSLGGGAGLAKNIQYF.

The rearrangement uses TRBV7-2 and TRBJ1-4; 7 positions match TRBD1. The CDR3 totals 14 residues. The junction had 8 bases not matched to a gene; V was cut back by 5 bases and J by 8 bases. The V gene's germline CDR1 is SGHTA and CDR2 FQGNSA. For the CDR3, the DNA is TGTGCCAGCAGCCCTGACAGGGCAGGGGAAAAACTGTTTTTT. Its protein product is CASSPDRAGEKLFF.

The chain carries TRBV15 and TRBJ1-1; 12 positions match TRBD1. The trim removed 3 bases at V and 2 bases at J, leaving 1 base unmatched. Germline-derived CDR1 and CDR2 are LNHNV and YYDKDF (reference sequence). There are 15 residues in the CDR3. This CDR3 is CATSRGTGGNTEAFF. For the CDR3, the DNA is TGTGCCACCAGCAGGGGGACAGGGGGCAACACTGAAGCTTTCTTT.

Only a few counts were recorded for this clone. The V and J genes are TRBV5-1 and TRBJ1-1; D call uncertain. CDR1 is SGHRS and CDR2 is YFSETQ in the germline V gene. V was pared by 2 bases and J by 3 bases, with 8 bases between. CDR3 length: 13 amino acids. CDR3 DNA: TGCGCCAGCAGCTTCGAGATGGACACTGAAGCTTTCTTT. It codes for CASSFEMDTEAFF. The variable domain in full, completed from reference TRBV5-1 and TRBJ1-1, reads KAGVTQTPRYLIKTRGQQVTLSCSPISGHRSVSWYQQTPGQGLQFLFEYFSETQRNKGNFPGRFSGRQFSNSRSEMNVSTLELGDSALYLCASSFEMDTEAFFGQGTRLTVV.